Included here is one T cell receptor (beta chain) sequence, with context. The source of the sample is a study of blood T cell repertoires in COVID-19. The overall study: Samples came from the United States, Italy and Spain, spanning acute and convalescent COVID-19. Sample material is recorded as cDNA or gDNA derived from T cells, B-cell-depleted T cells, or PBMCs.

As handled by the study authors: It was from reference gene primer amplification that nucleated cell counts were estimated. Using immunoSEQ multiplex PCR, the repertoire was profiled, and TCRdb retains in-frame clones only, with some absent. That table furnishes V, J and clone size, whereas the DNA furnished D and trimming. This sample has roughly 150,000 clones, with roughly 89% found just once. The specimen sequenced was peripheral blood. This clonotype originated in a human donor in a cohort sampled during active COVID-19.

In DNA, the CDR3 is TGTGCCTGGAGTACAAGGCCTAGCGGGATCGAGCAGTACTTC. It specifies CAWSTRPSGIEQYF. This chain uses TRBV30 with TRBJ2-7, with 9 positions matching TRBD2. The CDR3 runs 14 residues. V lost 2 bases and J lost 6; bases outside the gene matches: 8. CDR1 and CDR2 from the germline V gene are GTSNPN and SVGIG (reference sequence). Drawing the rest from reference TRBV30 and TRBJ2-7, the complete variable domain is SQTIHQWPATLVQPVGSPLSLECTVEGTSNPNLYWYRQAAGRGLQLLFYSVGIGQISSEVPQNLSASRPQDRQFILSSKKLLLSDSGFYLCAWSTRPSGIEQYFGPGTRLTVT.